Listed below are T cell receptor beta chains from one sample, sequenced in a study of T cell responses to AZD1222 COVID-19 vaccine. Measured with immunoSEQ multiplex PCR; TCRdb has only the in-frame clones, and not every one. This table has about 210,000 clones, less than 95% appearing once. This sample comprised peripheral blood, obtained 28 days after the second dose of the MenACWY control vaccine. All receptors come from an adult who received the MenACWY meningococcal vaccine as a control. Each CDR3 is given with its conserved first and last residue. A D gene is named only where the DNA matches it firmly. Clone size is shown for a subset of rows, as once, few, many or a class of expanded clone.

size | J | D | V | CDR3 | DNA
NA | TRBJ2-3 | NA | TRBV11-3 | CASSLDRKGTLTDTQYF | TGTGCCAGCAGCTTAGATCGTAAGGGGACCCTTACGGATACGCAGTATTTT
few | TRBJ2-5 | TRBD1 | TRBV29-1 | CSVRTGKETQYF | TGCAGCGTCCGGACAGGGAAAGAGACCCAGTACTTC
NA | TRBJ2-3 | TRBD2 | TRBV18 | CASSDWTSRPDTQYF | TGTGCCAGCTCCGACTGGACTAGTCGGCCAGATACGCAGTATTTT
few | TRBJ2-5 | TRBD2 | TRBV7-9 | CASSLSGGATETQYF | TGTGCCAGCAGCCTAAGCGGGGGGGCCACGGAGACCCAGTACTTC
NA | TRBJ1-1 | NA | TRBV27 | CASSFSVTMNTEAFF | TGTGCCAGCAGTTTCAGTGTCACCATGAACACTGAAGCTTTCTTT
NA | TRBJ1-1 | NA | TRBV6-5 | CASSYSTGFAEAFF | TGTGCCAGCAGTTACTCGACGGGTTTTGCTGAAGCTTTCTTT
NA | TRBJ1-3 | NA | TRBV24-1 | CATSDFGYTIYF | TGTGCCACCAGTGATTTTGGGTACACCATATATTTT
NA | TRBJ2-7 | NA | TRBV27 | CASSSSSYEQYF | TGTGCCAGCAGTTCCTCTTCCTACGAGCAGTACTTC
NA | TRBJ1-3 | NA | TRBV4-1 | CASSQDGGNTIYF | TGCGCCAGCAGCCAAGATGGGGGAAACACCATATATTTT
NA | TRBJ1-2 | TRBD1 | TRBV5-4 | CASSPEGTGDGYTF | TGTGCCAGCAGCCCGGAGGGGACAGGGGATGGCTACACCTTC
NA | TRBJ1-1 | NA | TRBV9 | CASSVEGGSEAFF | TGTGCCAGCAGCGTAGAGGGGGGATCTGAAGCTTTCTTT
NA | TRBJ2-1 | TRBD2 | TRBV6-5 | CASSSGTSAPGEQFF | TGTGCCAGCAGTTCCGGGACTAGCGCTCCTGGGGAGCAGTTCTTC